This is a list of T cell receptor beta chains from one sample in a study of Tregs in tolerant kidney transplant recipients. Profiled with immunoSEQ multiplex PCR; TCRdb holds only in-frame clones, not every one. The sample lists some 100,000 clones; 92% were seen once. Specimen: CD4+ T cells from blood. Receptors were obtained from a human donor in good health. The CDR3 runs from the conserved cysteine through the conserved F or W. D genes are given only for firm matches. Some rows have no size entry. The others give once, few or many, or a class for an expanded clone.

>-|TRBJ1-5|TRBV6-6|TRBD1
TGTGCCAGCAGTCCGCGGACAGGGAGCAGCAATCAGCCCCAGCATTTT
CASSPRTGSSNQPQHF
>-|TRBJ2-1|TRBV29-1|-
TGCAGCGTTGTGCGGACAGCGTACAATGAGCAGTTCTTC
CSVVRTAYNEQFF
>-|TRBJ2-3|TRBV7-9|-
TGTGCCAGCAGCCATGGGAAATTGGGTCGGGGGTACACAGATACGCAGTATTTT
CASSHGKLGRGYTDTQYF
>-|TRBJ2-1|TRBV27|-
TGTGCCAGCAGTTTAGCTTACGGCGGGGTGAGCTCCTACAATGAGCAGTTCTTC
CASSLAYGGVSSYNEQFF
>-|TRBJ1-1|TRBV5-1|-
TGCGCCAGCAGCTTGGAGATGAACACTGAAGCTTTCTTT
CASSLEMNTEAFF
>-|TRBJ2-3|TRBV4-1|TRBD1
TGCGCCAGCAGCCCTTTAGGGGACAGGGTAGCAGATACGCAGTATTTT
CASSPLGDRVADTQYF
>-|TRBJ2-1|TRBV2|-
TGTGCCAGCACCGACTACAATGAGCAGTTCTTC
CASTDYNEQFF
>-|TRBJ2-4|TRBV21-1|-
TGTGCCAGCATCCGGGCTCCCAAAAACATTCAGTACTTC
CASIRAPKNIQYF
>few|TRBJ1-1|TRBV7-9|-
TGTGCCAGCAGCTTCATCAGGGGCCAAGACAGGGAAGCTTTCTTT
CASSFIRGQDREAFF
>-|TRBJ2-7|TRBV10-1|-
TGCGCCAGCAGTGAGTCGATGGGTCCATACGAGCAGTACTTC
CASSESMGPYEQYF
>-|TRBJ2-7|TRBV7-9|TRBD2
TGTGCCAGCAGCTTATGGACTAGCCGATCCTCCTACGAGCAGTACTTC
CASSLWTSRSSYEQYF
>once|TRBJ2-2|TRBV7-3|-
TGTGCCAGCAGACTAGGGCAGAAAAACACCGGGGAGCTGTTTTTT
CASRLGQKNTGELFF
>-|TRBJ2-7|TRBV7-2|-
TGTGCCAGCAGCGCGCAATACGGTAGCTCCTACGAGCAGTACTTC
CASSAQYGSSYEQYF
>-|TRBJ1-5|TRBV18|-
TGTGCCAGCTCACCACAGGGGAAAGGCAATCAGCCCCAGCATTTT
CASSPQGKGNQPQHF
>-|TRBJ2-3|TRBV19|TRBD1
TGTGCCAGTAGTCCCGGGACAGGATCTAGCACAGATACGCAGTATTTT
CASSPGTGSSTDTQYF
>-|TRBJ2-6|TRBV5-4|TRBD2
TGTGCCATCCGCGGGGGGCAAAACTCTGGGGCCAACGTCCTGACTTTC
CAIRGGQNSGANVLTF
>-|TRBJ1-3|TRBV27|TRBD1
TGTGCCAGCATCAAGGACAGGGGTAGAAACACCATATATTTT
CASIKDRGRNTIYF
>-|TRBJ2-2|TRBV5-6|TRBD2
TGTGCCAGCAGGTTACTGGGGCTAGCGGGAACGAACACCGGGGAGCTGTTTTTT
CASRLLGLAGTNTGELFF
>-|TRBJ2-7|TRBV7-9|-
TGTGCCAGCAGCTTAGGGGTTTATTACGAGCAGTACTTC
CASSLGVYYEQYF
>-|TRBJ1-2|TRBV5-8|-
TGTGCCAGCAGCTTAACAGGGCTCACCTATGGCTACACCTTC
CASSLTGLTYGYTF